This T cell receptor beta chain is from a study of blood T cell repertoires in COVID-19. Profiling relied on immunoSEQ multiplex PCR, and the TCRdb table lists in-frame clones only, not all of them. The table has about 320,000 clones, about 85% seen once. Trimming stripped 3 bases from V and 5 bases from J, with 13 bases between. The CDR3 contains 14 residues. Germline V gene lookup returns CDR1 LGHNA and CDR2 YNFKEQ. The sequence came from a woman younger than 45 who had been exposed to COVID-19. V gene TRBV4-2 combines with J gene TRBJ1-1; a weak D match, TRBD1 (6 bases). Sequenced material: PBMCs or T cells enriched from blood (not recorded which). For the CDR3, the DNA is TGTGCCAGCAGCCATTCGGACAGATTTACTGAAGCTTTCTTT. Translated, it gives CASSHSDRFTEAFF.